This T cell receptor beta chain derives from a study of CD8+ T cells in alopecia areata. At the level of the study: At a dose of 5 to 10 mg twice daily, oral tofacitinib was given to treated patients. Overall study findings and caveats: It was observed that many expanded lesional clones persisted in scalp and blood during tofacitinib.

RNA extraction was followed by reverse transcription into cDNA, which acted as the sequencing template. Using immunoSEQ multiplex PCR, the repertoire was profiled, and TCRdb retains in-frame clones only, with some absent. This table holds under 300,000 clones, around 64% found once. The sample's treatment: oral pan-JAK inhibitor, 5-10 mg twice daily. As regards this clone: Its antigen remains unknown.

This clonotype originated in a human donor with alopecia areata. Sequenced here: CD4+ T cells sorted from blood, sampled at approximately week 51, from a patient treated with tofacitinib.

The CDR3 spells CASSLDGNSYEQYF. For the CDR3, the DNA is TGTGCCAGCAGCTTAGATGGCAACTCCTACGAGCAGTACTTC. The J gene is TRBJ2-7, the V gene TRBV7-2; D gene uncertain. Per germline, CDR1 SGHTA and CDR2 FQGNSA. This CDR3 region has 14 residues. V lost 1 base, J lost 0 bases, and 7 bases lay in between.